Following are 24 T cell receptor beta chains from one sample sequenced in a study of control samples from healthy donors and cancer patients. The table came from immunoSEQ multiplex PCR; TCRdb's copy has only in-frame clones and leaves some out. This sample has about 120,000 clones, with around nine tenths found just once. Sequenced input: blood. These receptors all stem from a man aged 30-40 years in good health.

Written as DNA, the CDR3 is TGTGCCAGCAGCTTGCGACAACCGGATGAAAAACTGTTTTTT. Encoded protein: CASSLRQPDEKLFF. The chain uses TRBV5-5 and TRBJ1-4; unclear D gene. Germline V gene sequence: CDR1 SGHKS, CDR2 YYEKEE (reference sequence). CDR3 length equals 14 residues. Trimming took 1 base from V and 6 from J, leaving 10 bases between them.

The CDR3 coding sequence is TGTGCCAGCAGTAGAAAAGGTAACACTGAAGCTTTCTTT. This translates into CASSRKGNTEAFF. This chain uses TRBV6-5 with TRBJ1-1; D gene uncertain. The CDR3 has 13 residues. Germline V gives CDR1 MNHEY, CDR2 SVGAGI. Trimming pared 5 bases from V and 2 bases from J, leaving 9 bases between.

The chain employs TRBV2 and TRBJ1-6; D is undetermined. The CDR3 contains 15 residues. V lost 8 bases, J lost 2 bases, and 13 bases lay in between. Per germline, CDR1 SNHLY and CDR2 FYNNEI. In nucleotides, the CDR3 is TGTGCCAGCGCCGCTGAAGGGACCTATAATTCACCCCTCCACTTT. Encoded protein: CASAAEGTYNSPLHF.

This chain joins TRBV18 and TRBJ1-1; a weak D match, TRBD1 (6 bases). Germline loops: CDR1 KGHSH, CDR2 LQKENI. CDR3 length equals 14 residues. V was shortened by 5 bases and J by 1 base, with 11 bases between the two germline ends. This CDR3 is CASSSGRGNTEAFF. The CDR3 nucleotides are TGTGCCAGCTCATCAGGCAGGGGGAACACTGAAGCTTTCTTT.

V is TRBV2 and J is TRBJ2-6; D not certain. V was clipped by 6 bases and J by 4 bases, with 10 bases between them. Germline assignment: CDR1 SNHLY and CDR2 FYNNEI. The CDR3 is 14 amino acids. The CDR3 DNA reads TGTGCCAGCAGGGGTAGTCCCGGGGCCAACGTCCTGACTTTC. This gives the protein CASRGSPGANVLTF.

This chain uses TRBV6-6 with TRBJ2-7, with D possibly being TRBD1 or TRBD2 (7 bases each). Germline V gene data show CDR1 as MNHNY and CDR2 as SVGAGI (reference sequence). This CDR3 is built from 15 residues. Trimming removed 7 bases at V and 0 bases at J, with 16 bases between. Here the CDR3 reads CASNKQGRDSYEQYV. The CDR3, as DNA: TGTGCCAGCAACAAACAGGGGAGGGACTCCTACGAGCAGTACGTC.

V and J are TRBV2 and TRBJ1-6; D gene ambiguous. This CDR3 has 13 residues. Germline V lookup: CDR1 SNHLY, CDR2 FYNNEI. Deletions cut 2 bases from V and 13 bases from J, with 12 bases between. CDR3 in DNA: TGTGCCAGCAGTGAAAGGGAACAGAACCCCCTCCACTTT. Residues: CASSEREQNPLHF.

The gene calls are TRBV12-3 or TRBV12-4 and TRBJ1-2; TRBD1 matches at 8 bases. This CDR3 is built from 13 residues. V lost 7 bases and J lost 2; bases outside the gene matches: 3. CDR3: CASTGTGNYGYTF. CDR3 DNA: TGTGCCAGCACCGGGACAGGAAACTATGGCTACACCTTC.

This chain connects TRBV5-1 to TRBJ2-1, with D possibly TRBD2 on 5 matching bases. Germline CDR1 reads SGHRS; CDR2 reads YFSETQ. The CDR3 spans 16 residues. The germline V and J ends were trimmed by 0 bases and 9 bases, with 19 bases remaining between them. The CDR3 bases are TGCGCCAGCAGCTTGGGGGTAGGACCAGCGGCCGGTGAGCAGTTCTTC. Its protein product is CASSLGVGPAAGEQFF.

The V and J genes are TRBV3-1 (or the pseudogene TRBV3-2) and TRBJ1-1; D unclear. The germline V and J ends were trimmed by 2 bases and 9 bases, with 10 bases remaining between them. CDR1 is LGHDT and CDR2 is YNNKEL in the germline V gene (reference sequence). The CDR3 length is 12 residues. CDR3 sequence reads: CASSQSARKAFF. CDR3 coding DNA: TGTGCCAGCAGCCAAAGCGCACGCAAAGCTTTCTTT.

This clone was picked up one time. V is TRBV10-1 and J is TRBJ2-3; D not resolved. With 0 bases removed from V and 4 bases from J, the gap between germline ends came to 11 bases. Per germline, CDR1 WNHNN and CDR2 SYGVQD (reference sequence). The CDR3 is made up of 15 amino acids. CDR3 bases: TGCGCCAGCAGTGAGTCGCTGGGTGGATCAGATACGCAGTATTTT. Its translation: CASSESLGGSDTQYF.

The chain links TRBV7-6 to TRBJ2-7; D remains unclear. There are 13 residues in the CDR3. V lost 1 base and J 6 bases, leaving 10 bases between the germline ends. The germline V gene encodes CDR1 SGHVS and CDR2 FNYEAQ. The CDR3 spells CASSLGGRVEQYF. As DNA, the CDR3 is TGTGCCAGCAGCTTAGGTGGGCGCGTCGAGCAGTACTTC.

This clone was observed once. The V and J genes are TRBV18 and TRBJ2-2; D gene unclear. Trimming left V 6 bases short and J 0 bases short, with 8 bases between. The CDR3 spans 14 residues. Germline lookup yields CDR1 KGHSH and CDR2 LQKENI. CDR3 loop: CASSPTANTGELFF. For the CDR3, the DNA is TGTGCCAGCTCGCCAACGGCGAACACCGGGGAGCTGTTTTTT.

CDR3 protein: CASSERVQPQHF. The CDR3 DNA is TGTGCCAGTAGTGAGCGGGTTCAGCCCCAGCATTTT. The V call is TRBV19, the J call TRBJ1-5; D is unclear. This CDR3 region has 12 residues. Trimming pared 5 bases from V and 6 bases from J, leaving 8 bases between. In germline, CDR1 is LNHDA, CDR2 SQIVND (reference sequence).

This chain connects TRBV12-3 or TRBV12-4 to TRBJ2-7; the D is unclear. Trimming took off 6 bases at V and 4 bases at J, with 13 bases between the two ends. The CDR3 consists of 13 residues. This CDR3 reads CASSRTRVYEQYF. The CDR3 DNA reads as TGTGCCAGCAGCCGAACCCGGGTTTACGAGCAGTACTTC.

J is TRBJ1-1 and V is TRBV14; perhaps TRBD1 as D (5 bases). The CDR3 is 18 amino acids. Germline V gene lookup returns CDR1 SGHDN and CDR2 FVKESK. The V gene lost 0 bases and the J gene lost 0 bases, with 17 bases spanning the gap. CDR3: CASSQDWNLGVVNTEAFF. The CDR3 nucleotides are TGTGCCAGCAGCCAAGATTGGAACTTGGGGGTAGTGAACACTGAAGCTTTCTTT.

The V call is TRBV5-1, the J call TRBJ1-3; D gene uncertain. Trimming cost V 1 base and J 0 bases, with 11 bases left between them. This CDR3 spans 16 amino acids. The germline gives CDR1 SGHRS, CDR2 YFSETQ. The CDR3: CASSLPSLSSGNTIYF. The CDR3 DNA sequence: TGCGCCAGCAGCTTGCCGTCGTTGAGCTCTGGAAACACCATATATTTT.

This chain joins TRBV3-1 (or the pseudogene TRBV3-2) and TRBJ1-4; D is uncertain. The CDR3 spans 15 residues. Trimming cost V 3 bases and J 5 bases, with 13 bases left between them. Germline CDR1 is LGHDT and CDR2 is YNNKEL (reference sequence). CDR3 sequence reads: CASSHQKGWNEKLFF. The CDR3 nucleotides read TGTGCCAGCAGCCATCAGAAGGGTTGGAATGAAAAACTGTTTTTT.

The V and J genes are TRBV10-1 and TRBJ1-6; 7 nucleotides match TRBD1. V was pared by 9 bases and J by 10 bases, with 21 bases of the junction left unmatched. The germline CDR1 and CDR2 sequences are WNHNN and SYGVQD (reference sequence). This CDR3 is 17 amino acids long. The CDR3 region has the DNA TGCGCCAGTCCGTACAAACTTGACAGGGCAATAGGCTCACCCCTCCACTTT. Translating gives CASPYKLDRAIGSPLHF.

The chain has TRBV11-2 and TRBJ2-7; D unresolved. The CDR3 loop spans 12 amino acids. Germline-derived CDR1 and CDR2 are SGHAT and FQNNGV. Trimming stripped 3 bases from V and 13 bases from J, with 16 bases between. CDR3: CASSFGLSPIYV. In DNA form, the CDR3 reads TGTGCCAGCAGCTTTGGCCTCTCCCCCATATACGTC.

V is TRBV19 and J is TRBJ2-7; D may correspond to TRBD1 or TRBD2 (5 bases each). The V end lost 3 bases, the J end lost 4 bases, and 16 bases lay between the germline ends. The CDR3 spans 15 residues. CDR1 is LNHDA, CDR2 SQIVND, per germline (reference sequence). The CDR3 region is CASSMGTGSQYEQYF. The CDR3 nucleotides are TGTGCCAGTAGTATGGGGACGGGCTCTCAATACGAGCAGTACTTC.

The chain joins TRBV7-2 to TRBJ1-1, with D unresolved. The V gene lost 2 bases and the J gene lost 0 bases, with 7 bases spanning the gap. CDR1 SGHTA and CDR2 FQGNSA come from the germline V gene. The CDR3 contains 14 residues. CDR3: CASSLTHMNTEAFF. In DNA form, the CDR3 reads TGTGCCAGCAGCTTAACTCATATGAACACTGAAGCTTTCTTT.

The chain uses TRBV19 and TRBJ1-6; the D gene is possibly TRBD1 (5 bases). CDR3 length equals 14 residues. Germline CDR1 LNHDA, CDR2 SQIVND (reference sequence). Deletions cut 3 bases from V and 5 bases from J, with 8 bases between. CDR3 in DNA: TGTGCCAGTAGTATCGTCAGGGATAATTCACCCCTCCACTTT. This encodes CASSIVRDNSPLHF.

The chain carries TRBV19 and TRBJ1-1, with TRBD1 identical over 11 bases. V dropped 7 bases and J dropped 12; count of bases not matched to a gene: 10. CDR3 size: 13 residues. Germline V lookup: CDR1 LNHDA, CDR2 SQIVND (reference sequence). Here the CDR3 DNA reads TGTGCCAGTACCGACTGGGACAGGGGGATATCTTTCTTT. It encodes CASTDWDRGISFF.